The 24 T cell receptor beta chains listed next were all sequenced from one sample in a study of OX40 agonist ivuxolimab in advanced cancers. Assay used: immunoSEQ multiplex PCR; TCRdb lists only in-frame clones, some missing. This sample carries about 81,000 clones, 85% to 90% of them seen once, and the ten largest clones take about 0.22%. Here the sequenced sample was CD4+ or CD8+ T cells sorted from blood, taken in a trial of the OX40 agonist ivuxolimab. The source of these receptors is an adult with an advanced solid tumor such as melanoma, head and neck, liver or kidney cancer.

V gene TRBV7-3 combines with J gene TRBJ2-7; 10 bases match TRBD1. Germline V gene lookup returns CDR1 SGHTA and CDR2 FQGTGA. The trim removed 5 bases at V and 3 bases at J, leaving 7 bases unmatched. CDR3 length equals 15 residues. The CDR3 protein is CASSPGQGVGYEQYF. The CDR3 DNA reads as TGTGCCAGCAGCCCAGGACAGGGGGTAGGCTACGAGCAGTACTTC. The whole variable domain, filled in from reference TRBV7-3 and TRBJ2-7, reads GAGVSQTPSNKVTEKGKYVELRCDPISGHTALYWYRQSLGQGPEFLIYFQGTGAADDSGLPNDRFFAVRPEGSVSTLKIQRTERGDSAVYLCASSPGQGVGYEQYFGPGTRLTVT.

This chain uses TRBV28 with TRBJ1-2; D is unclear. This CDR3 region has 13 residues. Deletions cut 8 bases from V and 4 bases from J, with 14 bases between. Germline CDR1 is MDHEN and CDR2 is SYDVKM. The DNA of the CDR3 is TGTGCCAGCTTCTCAAGGAGGTCCTATGGCTACACCTTC. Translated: CASFSRRSYGYTF.

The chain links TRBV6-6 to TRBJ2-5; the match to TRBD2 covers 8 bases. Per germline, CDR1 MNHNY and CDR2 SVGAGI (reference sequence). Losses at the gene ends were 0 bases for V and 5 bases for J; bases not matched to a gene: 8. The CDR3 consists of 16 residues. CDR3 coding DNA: TGTGCCAGCAGTTACTCGCGGGGGGCGGGTGAGGAGACCCAGTACTTC. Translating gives CASSYSRGAGEETQYF.

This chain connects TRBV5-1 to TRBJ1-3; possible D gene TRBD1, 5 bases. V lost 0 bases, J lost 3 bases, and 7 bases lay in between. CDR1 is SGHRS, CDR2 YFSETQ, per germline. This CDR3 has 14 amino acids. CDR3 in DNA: TGCGCCAGCAGCTTGGATGGGGGTGGAAACACCATATATTTT. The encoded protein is CASSLDGGGNTIYF.

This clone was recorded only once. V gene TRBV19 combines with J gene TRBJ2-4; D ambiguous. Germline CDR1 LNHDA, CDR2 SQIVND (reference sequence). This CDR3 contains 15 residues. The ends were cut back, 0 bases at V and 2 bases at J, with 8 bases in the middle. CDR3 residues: CASSIDSTSKNIQYF. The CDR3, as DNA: TGTGCCAGTAGTATAGATTCGACATCCAAAAACATTCAGTACTTC.

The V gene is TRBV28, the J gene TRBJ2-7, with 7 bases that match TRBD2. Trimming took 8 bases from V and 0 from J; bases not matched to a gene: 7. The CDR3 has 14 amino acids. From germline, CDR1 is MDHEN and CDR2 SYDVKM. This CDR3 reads CASFASGFSYEQYF. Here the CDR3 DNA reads TGTGCCAGCTTCGCTAGCGGATTCTCCTACGAGCAGTACTTC.

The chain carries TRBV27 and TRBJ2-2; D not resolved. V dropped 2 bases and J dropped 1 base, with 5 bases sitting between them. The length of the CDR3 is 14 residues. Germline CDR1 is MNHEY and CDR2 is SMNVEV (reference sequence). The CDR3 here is CASSLKWNTGELFF. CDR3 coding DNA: TGTGCCAGCAGTTTAAAGTGGAACACCGGGGAGCTGTTTTTT.

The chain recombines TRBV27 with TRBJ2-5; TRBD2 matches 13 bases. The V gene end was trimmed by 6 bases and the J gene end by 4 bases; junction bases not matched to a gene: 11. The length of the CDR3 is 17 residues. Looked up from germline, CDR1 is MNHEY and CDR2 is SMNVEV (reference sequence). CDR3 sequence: CASRPGTSGIGRETQYF. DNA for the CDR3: TGTGCCAGCAGGCCGGGGACTAGCGGGATAGGCAGAGAGACCCAGTACTTC.

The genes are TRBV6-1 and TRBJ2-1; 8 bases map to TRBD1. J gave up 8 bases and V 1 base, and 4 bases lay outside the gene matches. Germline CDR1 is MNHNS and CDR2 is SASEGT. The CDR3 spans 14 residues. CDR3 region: CASSEVSRGHEQFF. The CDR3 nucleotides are TGTGCCAGCAGTGAAGTTTCCAGGGGGCATGAGCAGTTCTTC.

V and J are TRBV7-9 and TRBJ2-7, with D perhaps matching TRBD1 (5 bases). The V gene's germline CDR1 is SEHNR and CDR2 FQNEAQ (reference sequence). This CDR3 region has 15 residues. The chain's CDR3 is CASSLGSTAPNEWDV. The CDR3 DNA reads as TGTGCCAGCAGCTTAGGGTCGACAGCGCCGAACGAGTGGGACGTC.

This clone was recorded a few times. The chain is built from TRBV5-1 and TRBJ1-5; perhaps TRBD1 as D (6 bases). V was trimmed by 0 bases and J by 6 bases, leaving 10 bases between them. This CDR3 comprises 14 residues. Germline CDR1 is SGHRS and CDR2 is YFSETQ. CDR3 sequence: CASSLEGGVQPQHF. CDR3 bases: TGCGCCAGCAGCTTGGAGGGGGGGGTTCAGCCCCAGCATTTT.

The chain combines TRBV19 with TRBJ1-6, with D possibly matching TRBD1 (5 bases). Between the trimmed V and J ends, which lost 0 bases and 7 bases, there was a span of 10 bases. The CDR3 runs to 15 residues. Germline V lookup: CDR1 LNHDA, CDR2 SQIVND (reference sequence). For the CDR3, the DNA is TGTGCCAGTAGTATAGAGGAGGGGCTGAATTCACCCCTCCACTTT. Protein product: CASSIEEGLNSPLHF.

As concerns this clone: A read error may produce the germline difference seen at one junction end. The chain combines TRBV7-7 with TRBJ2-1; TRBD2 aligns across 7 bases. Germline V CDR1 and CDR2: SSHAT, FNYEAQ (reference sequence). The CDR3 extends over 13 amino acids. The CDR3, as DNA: TGTGCTAGCAGCTCGGGACTATCAAATGAGCAGTTCTTC. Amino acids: CASSSGLSNEQFF.

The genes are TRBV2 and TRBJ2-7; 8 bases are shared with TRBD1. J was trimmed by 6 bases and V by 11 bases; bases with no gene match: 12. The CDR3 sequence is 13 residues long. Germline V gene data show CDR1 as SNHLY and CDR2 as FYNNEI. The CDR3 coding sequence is TGTGCCTCGGGGGAGCAGGGGGCATTCGAGCAGTACTTC. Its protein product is CASGEQGAFEQYF.

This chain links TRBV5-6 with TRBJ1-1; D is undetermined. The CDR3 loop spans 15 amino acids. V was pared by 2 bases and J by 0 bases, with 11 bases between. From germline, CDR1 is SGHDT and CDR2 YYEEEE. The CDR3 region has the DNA TGTGCCAGCAGCTTACCCCCGGGAATGAACACTGAAGCTTTCTTT. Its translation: CASSLPPGMNTEAFF.

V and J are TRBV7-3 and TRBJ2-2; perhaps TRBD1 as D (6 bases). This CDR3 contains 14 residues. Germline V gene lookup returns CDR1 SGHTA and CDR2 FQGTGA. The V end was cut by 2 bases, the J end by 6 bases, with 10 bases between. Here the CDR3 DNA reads TGTGCCAGCAGCTTAGGACAGAATTCCGGGGAGCTGTTTTTT. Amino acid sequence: CASSLGQNSGELFF.

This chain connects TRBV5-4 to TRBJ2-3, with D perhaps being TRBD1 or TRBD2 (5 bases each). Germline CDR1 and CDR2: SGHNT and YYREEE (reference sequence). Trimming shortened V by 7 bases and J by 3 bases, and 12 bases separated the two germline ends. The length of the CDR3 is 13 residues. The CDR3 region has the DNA TGTGCCAGCGAGCAGGGCGGGACAGATACGCAGTATTTT. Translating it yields CASEQGGTDTQYF.

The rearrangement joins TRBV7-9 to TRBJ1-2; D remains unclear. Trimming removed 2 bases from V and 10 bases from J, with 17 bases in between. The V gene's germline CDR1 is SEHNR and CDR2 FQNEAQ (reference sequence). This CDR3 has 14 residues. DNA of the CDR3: TGTGCCAGCAGCTTAAGTGGGGAGGTCTCCCTCTACACCTTC. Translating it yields CASSLSGEVSLYTF.

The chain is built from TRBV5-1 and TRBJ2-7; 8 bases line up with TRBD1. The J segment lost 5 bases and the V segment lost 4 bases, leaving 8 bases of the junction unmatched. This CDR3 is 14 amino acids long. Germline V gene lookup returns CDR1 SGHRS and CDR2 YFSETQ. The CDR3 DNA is TGCGCCAGCAGCCGAACAGGGGGAACGGACGAGCAGTACGTC. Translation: CASSRTGGTDEQYV.

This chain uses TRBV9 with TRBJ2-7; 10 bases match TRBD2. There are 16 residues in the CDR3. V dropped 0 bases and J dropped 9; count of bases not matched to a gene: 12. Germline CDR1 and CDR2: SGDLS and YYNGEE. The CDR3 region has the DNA TGTGCCAGCAGCGTAGGAGCGGGAGGGCCCTATCAAGTGCAGTACTTC. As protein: CASSVGAGGPYQVQYF.

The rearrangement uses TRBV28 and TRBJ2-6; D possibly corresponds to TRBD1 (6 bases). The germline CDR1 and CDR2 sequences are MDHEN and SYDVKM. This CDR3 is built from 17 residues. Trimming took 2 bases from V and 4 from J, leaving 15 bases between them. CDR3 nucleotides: TGTGCCAGCAGTTTAACATCAGGGGCGCGCGGGGCCAACGTCCTGACTTTC. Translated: CASSLTSGARGANVLTF.

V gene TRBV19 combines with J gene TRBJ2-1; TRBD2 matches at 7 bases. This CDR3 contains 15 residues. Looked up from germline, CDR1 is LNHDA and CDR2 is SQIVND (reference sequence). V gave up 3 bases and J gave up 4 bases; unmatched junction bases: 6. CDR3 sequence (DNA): TGTGCCAGTAGTATGGGGAGGGTCGAATACAATGAGCAGTTCTTC. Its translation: CASSMGRVEYNEQFF.

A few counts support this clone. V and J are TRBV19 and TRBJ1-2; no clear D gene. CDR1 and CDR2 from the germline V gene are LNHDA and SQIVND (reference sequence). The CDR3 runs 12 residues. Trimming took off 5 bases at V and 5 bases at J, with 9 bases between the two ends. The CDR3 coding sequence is TGTGCCAGTAGTGCACGGAGTTATGGCTACACCTTC. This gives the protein CASSARSYGYTF.

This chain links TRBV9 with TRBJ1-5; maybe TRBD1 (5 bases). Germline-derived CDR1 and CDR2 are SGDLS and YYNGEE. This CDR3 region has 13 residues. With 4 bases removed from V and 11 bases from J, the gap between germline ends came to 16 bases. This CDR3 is CASSPGEGKAQHF. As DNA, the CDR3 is TGTGCCAGCAGCCCTGGGGAGGGGAAGGCCCAGCATTTT.